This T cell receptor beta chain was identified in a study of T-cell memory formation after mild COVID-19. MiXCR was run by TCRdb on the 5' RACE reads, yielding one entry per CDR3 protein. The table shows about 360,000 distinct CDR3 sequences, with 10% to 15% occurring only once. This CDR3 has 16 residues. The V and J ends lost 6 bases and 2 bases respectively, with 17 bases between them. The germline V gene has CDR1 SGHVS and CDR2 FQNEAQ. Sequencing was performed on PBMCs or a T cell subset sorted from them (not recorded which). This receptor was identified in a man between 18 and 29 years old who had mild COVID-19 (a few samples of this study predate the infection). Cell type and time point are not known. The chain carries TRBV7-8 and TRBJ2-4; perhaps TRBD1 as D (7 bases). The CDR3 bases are TGTGCCAGCAGTATGAATCGGAGGGGGCCCAAAAACATTCAGTACTTC. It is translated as CASSMNRRGPKNIQYF.